The 25 T cell receptor beta chains listed next were all sequenced from one sample in a study of blood T cells in healthy people across ages. Then a second PCR, running roughly 7 to 11 cycles, was carried out with a sample-barcoded 5' primer and a J-beta primer mix. TCRdb re-analysed the 5' RACE reads in MiXCR, keeping a single row per CDR3 protein. The sample lists around 1,600,000 distinct CDR3 sequences; roughly 43% were seen once. Sequencing input: blood. The receptors were sampled from a woman between 18 and 29 years old in good health.

This clonotype was found a few times. The rearrangement links TRBV29-1 to TRBJ2-3; the D gene is possibly TRBD1 (6 bases). V was pared by 7 bases and J by 8 bases, with 19 bases between. The germline CDR1 and CDR2 sequences are SQVTM and ANQGSEA. This CDR3 contains 13 residues. DNA of the CDR3: TGCAGCGCGACAGGTGGCGGCCGAGCTACGCAGTATTTT. As protein: CSATGGGRATQYF.

CDR3 coding DNA: TGTGCCAGCAGGGACGAACTGACTGAAGCTTTCTTT. Translating it yields CASRDELTEAFF. The chain employs TRBV12-3 or TRBV12-4 and TRBJ1-1; the D is unclear. The ends were cut back, 6 bases at V and 5 bases at J, with 10 bases in the middle. The CDR3 totals 12 residues.

Only a few counts were recorded for this clonotype. V and J are TRBV7-2 and TRBJ2-1; 7 bases are shared with TRBD2. CDR3 size: 14 residues. Germline CDR1 SGHTA, CDR2 FQGNSA. V shed 1 base, J shed 8 bases, and the junction held 5 bases outside the gene matches. The CDR3 loop is CASSLVVGGYEQFF. The CDR3, as DNA: TGTGCCAGCAGCTTAGTAGTCGGGGGGTATGAGCAGTTCTTC.

The rearrangement links TRBV13 to TRBJ2-1; D remains ambiguous. The CDR3 has 15 residues. Germline CDR1 and CDR2: PRHDT and FYEKMQ (reference sequence). V was cut by 1 base and J by 0 bases, with 7 bases left in between. As DNA, the CDR3 is TGTGCCAGCAGCTTAGCGACCTACTCCTACAATGAGCAGTTCTTC. Amino acid sequence: CASSLATYSYNEQFF.

The chain uses TRBV6-5 and TRBJ2-5, with TRBD1 matching 7 bases. The closer fit of TRBJ2-7 to the DNA end suggests the J call may be wrong. CDR1 MNHEY and CDR2 SVGAGI come from the germline V gene. This CDR3 is 15 amino acids long. This chain's CDR3 is CASSYASGGSDEQYF. For the CDR3, the DNA is TGTGCCAGCAGTTACGCGTCAGGGGGTTCCGACGAGCAGTACTTC.

There are a few counts of this clonotype. The chain is built from TRBV20-1 and TRBJ1-2; possible D gene TRBD1, 5 bases. V lost 3 bases to trimming and J lost 1 base, with 15 bases between them. The CDR3 covers 15 residues. The germline V gene has CDR1 DFQATT and CDR2 SNEGSKA (reference sequence). DNA of the CDR3: TGCAGTGCTAGGCCGGGGCGAGGGTTTAACTATGGCTACACCTTC. It encodes CSARPGRGFNYGYTF.

In its sample, this clonotype was seen a few times. V is TRBV10-3 and J is TRBJ2-3; D tentatively fits TRBD1 or TRBD2 (6 bases each). Trimming cost V 0 bases and J 0 bases, with 13 bases left between them. Germline CDR1 and CDR2: ENHRY and SYGVKD. The length of the CDR3 is 17 residues. CDR3 protein: CAISESITGTSTDTQYF. The CDR3 DNA reads TGTGCCATCAGTGAGTCGATTACAGGGACTAGCACAGATACGCAGTATTTT.

The V and J genes are TRBV5-1 and TRBJ2-1; 7 bases are a match to TRBD2. This CDR3 has 16 residues. Unmatched junction bases numbered 12, after V lost 1 base and J lost 8 bases. Germline CDR1 is SGHRS and CDR2 is YFSETQ. CDR3 loop: CASSLQDVSGGDEQFF. The CDR3, as DNA: TGCGCCAGCAGCTTGCAGGACGTCTCGGGGGGTGATGAGCAGTTCTTC.

This chain connects TRBV27 to TRBJ2-5; weak D call: TRBD1 (6 bases). The J call may be in error: the DNA end matches TRBJ2-7 better. CDR1 MNHEY and CDR2 SMNVEV come from the germline V gene (reference sequence). CDR3 size: 15 residues. The CDR3 sequence is CASGAPGTSTYEQYF. DNA of the CDR3: TGTGCCAGCGGAGCCCCCGGGACATCCACCTACGAGCAGTACTTC.

This clonotype was counted a few times. The chain's CDR3 is CATSDLLASGENEQFF. CDR3 sequence (DNA): TGTGCCACCAGTGATTTGTTAGCTAGCGGAGAGAATGAGCAGTTCTTC. The chain carries TRBV24-1 and TRBJ2-1; 7 nucleotides line up with TRBD2. The CDR3 sequence is 16 residues long. Germline lookup yields CDR1 KGHDR and CDR2 SFDVKD. The V gene end was trimmed by 0 bases and the J gene end by 7 bases; junction bases not matched to a gene: 8.

The genes are TRBV20-1 and TRBJ1-2, with D tentatively TRBD1 (5 bases). Looked up from germline, CDR1 is DFQATT and CDR2 is SNEGSKA (reference sequence). The CDR3 is 14 amino acids. Trimming pared 5 bases from V and 4 bases from J, leaving 17 bases between. In DNA form, the CDR3 reads TGCAGTGCTTCCGATCCCAGGGTCTTCTATGGCTACACCTTC. This encodes CSASDPRVFYGYTF.

The V and J genes are TRBV4-3 and TRBJ2-3, with D perhaps TRBD2 (5 bases). Germline values: CDR1 LGHNA, CDR2 YSLEER. The CDR3 loop spans 17 amino acids. V lost 4 bases and J lost 1, with 18 bases in between. CDR3 nucleotide sequence: TGCGCCAGCAGCCCCGGGGTCCTTCCCCGGCGCACAGATACGCAGTATTTT. This translates into CASSPGVLPRRTDTQYF.

The rearrangement joins TRBV27 to TRBJ2-7; D unclear. Germline CDR1 and CDR2: MNHEY and SMNVEV (reference sequence). This CDR3 has 12 amino acids. Trimming took off 6 bases at V and 0 bases at J, with 6 bases between the two ends. DNA for the CDR3: TGTGCCAGCAGATCGGTCTCCTACGAGCAGTACTTC. Its translation is CASRSVSYEQYF.

There are a few counts of this clonotype. In DNA form, the CDR3 reads TGTGCCAGCAGCCGTCTGGGTGGACAGCCCCAGCATTTT. It specifies CASSRLGGQPQHF. The chain employs TRBV4-2 and TRBJ1-5, with D unclear. The CDR3 sequence is 13 residues long. The ends were cut back, 4 bases at V and 7 bases at J, with 11 bases in the middle. Germline assignment: CDR1 LGHNA and CDR2 YNFKEQ.

There are many counts of this clonotype. This chain joins TRBV10-3 and TRBJ1-5; 9 positions agree with TRBD1. The CDR3 spans 17 residues. The V and J ends lost 0 bases and 3 bases, in that order; junction bases with no gene match: 6. Per germline, CDR1 ENHRY and CDR2 SYGVKD. CDR3 sequence reads: CAISESTGQGFNQPQHF. CDR3 nucleotides: TGTGCCATCAGTGAGTCTACGGGACAGGGTTTCAATCAGCCCCAGCATTTT.

The rearrangement uses TRBV7-2 and TRBJ2-4, with D perhaps matching TRBD2 (6 bases). The better agreement between TRBJ2-7 and the DNA end casts doubt on the J call. CDR3 length: 13 residues. Looked up from germline, CDR1 is SGHTA and CDR2 is FQGNSA. CDR3 region: CASSERRDYEQYF. The CDR3 DNA reads TGTGCCAGCAGCGAGAGGCGGGACTACGAGCAGTACTTC.

Only one count was recorded for this clonotype. The V call is TRBV6-7, the J call TRBJ2-1; 16 nucleotides line up with TRBD2. TRBV6-7 is an ORF for which the function is uncertain. V lost 1 base to trimming and J lost 5 bases; unmatched junction nucleotides: 5. The CDR3 contains 18 residues. CDR3 region: CASSYLGLAGGPNNEQFF. CDR3 nucleotides: TGTGCCAGCAGTTACTTGGGACTAGCGGGAGGGCCGAACAATGAGCAGTTCTTC.

This clonotype came up a few times. The chain recombines TRBV2 with TRBJ1-1; 8 nucleotides align to TRBD1. Germline values: CDR1 SNHLY, CDR2 FYNNEI. This CDR3 spans 15 amino acids. V shed 9 bases, J shed 1 base, and the junction held 10 bases outside the gene matches. CDR3 in amino acids: CARDRDRQPNTEAFF. The CDR3 DNA follows: TGTGCCAGGGACCGGGACAGGCAACCGAACACTGAAGCTTTCTTT.

V is TRBV2 and J is TRBJ2-1, with D perhaps TRBD2 (5 bases). CDR1 SNHLY and CDR2 FYNNEI come from the germline V gene. CDR3 length equals 14 residues. V was cut by 5 bases and J by 9 bases, with 17 bases left in between. Written as DNA, the CDR3 is TGTGCCAGCAGTAGGACTGTCCGCGGTGGTGAGCAGTTCTTC. This translates into CASSRTVRGGEQFF.

This rearrangement joins TRBV30 to TRBJ2-7; 9 positions agree with TRBD1. The V segment lost 2 bases and the J segment 3 bases; nucleotides outside the gene matches: 2. CDR1 and CDR2 (germline): GTSNPN, SVGIG (reference sequence). This CDR3 region has 13 residues. The CDR3 spells CAWSQDRGYEQYF. CDR3 coding DNA: TGTGCCTGGAGTCAGGACAGGGGCTACGAGCAGTACTTC. Based on the CDR3 plus reference TRBV30 and TRBJ2-7, the full variable domain is SQTIHQWPATLVQPVGSPLSLECTVEGTSNPNLYWYRQAAGRGLQLLFYSVGIGQISSEVPQNLSASRPQDRQFILSSKKLLLSDSGFYLCAWSQDRGYEQYFGPGTRLTVT.

This clonotype was observed a handful of times. The chain joins TRBV2 to TRBJ2-7; TRBD2 aligns across 8 bases. Looked up from germline, CDR1 is SNHLY and CDR2 is FYNNEI. There are 14 residues in the CDR3. The J segment lost 2 bases and the V segment lost 8 bases, leaving 8 bases of the junction unmatched. For the CDR3, the DNA is TGTGCCAGCGTTCCCGAAGCGGGAGCCTACGAGCAGTACTTC. It yields the protein CASVPEAGAYEQYF.

J is TRBJ1-2 and V is TRBV18, with D perhaps TRBD1 (5 bases). This CDR3 has 15 amino acids. Germline CDR1 and CDR2: KGHSH and LQKENI. Trimming pared 3 bases from V and 3 bases from J, leaving 14 bases between. Here the CDR3 DNA reads TGTGCCAGCTCACCGCTAGTCCGGGACGACTATGGCTACACCTTC. Its protein is CASSPLVRDDYGYTF.

This clonotype appeared a few times. This chain uses TRBV12-3 or TRBV12-4 with TRBJ2-5, with 7 positions matching TRBD2. The V gene end was trimmed by 6 bases and the J gene end by 4 bases; junction bases not matched to a gene: 5. The CDR3 length is 13 residues. The CDR3 region is CASRSSGTETQYF. The CDR3 DNA is TGTGCCAGCAGATCAAGCGGGACAGAGACCCAGTACTTC.

This clonotype appeared a few times. The chain combines TRBV6-6 with TRBJ2-7; D gene unclear. This CDR3 is 11 amino acids long. V was cut by 6 bases and J by 4 bases, with 7 bases left in between. Per germline, CDR1 MNHNY and CDR2 SVGAGI (reference sequence). The CDR3 protein is CASSKQYEQYF. As DNA, the CDR3 is TGTGCCAGCAGCAAACAATACGAGCAGTACTTC.

The table lists this clonotype with a few counts. The chain combines TRBV12-5 with TRBJ2-3; weak D call: TRBD1 (5 bases). This CDR3 spans 13 amino acids. V dropped 7 bases and J dropped 2 bases, with 10 bases sitting between them. The germline V gene encodes CDR1 LGHNT and CDR2 FRNRAP. The CDR3 loop reads CASEDIATDTQYF. In DNA, the CDR3 is TGTGCTAGTGAGGACATTGCCACAGATACGCAGTATTTT.